Each of the 11 T cell receptor beta chains below was sequenced from the same sample in a study of PD-1 blockade in classical Hodgkin lymphoma. TCRdb's table, derived via immunoSEQ multiplex PCR, lists solely in-frame clones and lacks some. The profile shows several thousand clones, under 90% of them singletons. Every single patient, without exception, relapsed after autologous stem cell transplantation, and brentuximab vedotin exposure varied. CD8+ T cell isolation from thawed PBMCs was performed by magnetic negative selection. The material was CD8+ T cells from blood, obtained at baseline. The receptors originated from a human donor with classical Hodgkin lymphoma.

The rearrangement links TRBV5-4 to TRBJ2-3; D uncertain. Between the trimmed V and J ends, which lost 0 bases and 4 bases, there was a span of 0 bases. CDR3 length: 11 residues. Germline CDR1 is SGHNT and CDR2 is YYREEE (reference sequence). CDR3 residues: CASSLADTQYF. The CDR3 region has the DNA TGTGCCAGCAGCTTGGCAGATACGCAGTATTTT.

The genes are TRBV15 and TRBJ2-3, with a possible D match to TRBD2 (6 bases). V was shortened by 4 bases and J by 3 bases, with 14 bases between the two germline ends. The CDR3 has 15 amino acids. Germline V gives CDR1 LNHNV, CDR2 YYDKDF (reference sequence). The CDR3 reads CATSTFGGGTDTQYF. The CDR3 bases are TGTGCCACCAGCACATTCGGGGGTGGGACAGATACGCAGTATTTT.

DNA of the CDR3: TGTGCCAGCAGTGATAGTACAGGGCTAAACACTGAAGCTTTCTTT. This codes for CASSDSTGLNTEAFF. The rearrangement uses TRBV7-9 and TRBJ1-1; possible D gene TRBD1, 6 bases. The ends were cut back, 6 bases at V and 2 bases at J, with 16 bases in the middle. This CDR3 is 15 amino acids long. Germline V gene lookup returns CDR1 SEHNR and CDR2 FQNEAQ (reference sequence).

V is TRBV6-6 and J is TRBJ1-4; TRBD1 is a possible D gene (6 bases). The ends were cut back, 0 bases at V and 6 bases at J, with 14 bases in the middle. The CDR3 extends over 16 amino acids. In germline, CDR1 is MNHNY, CDR2 SVGAGI (reference sequence). Here the CDR3 DNA reads TGTGCCAGCAGTTACTCCTGGGGGACACCAGATGAAAAACTGTTTTTT. Translated: CASSYSWGTPDEKLFF.

This clone was counted a few times. This sequence joins TRBV7-9 and TRBJ2-7, with TRBD1 identical over 7 bases. The germline CDR1 and CDR2 sequences are SEHNR and FQNEAQ (reference sequence). The CDR3 length is 17 residues. J lost 0 bases, V lost 3 bases, and 11 bases had no gene match. The CDR3 here is CASSFTNRGRSSYEQYF. In DNA, the CDR3 is TGTGCCAGCAGCTTCACGAACAGGGGACGGAGCTCCTACGAGCAGTACTTC.

The rearrangement uses TRBV9 and TRBJ1-4; tentatively, D is TRBD1 (5 bases). Trimming took off 4 bases at V and 0 bases at J, with 19 bases between the two ends. The CDR3 runs 18 residues. The germline V gene has CDR1 SGDLS and CDR2 YYNGEE. The CDR3 loop reads CASSPWGGRGTTNEKLFF. DNA for the CDR3: TGTGCCAGCAGCCCCTGGGGGGGGAGGGGAACAACTAATGAAAAACTGTTTTTT. Drawing the rest from reference TRBV9 and TRBJ1-4, the complete variable domain is DSGVTQTPKHLITATGQRVTLRCSPRSGDLSVYWYQQSLDQGLQFLIQYYNGEERAKGNILERFSAQQFPDLHSELNLSSLELGDSALYFCASSPWGGRGTTNEKLFFGSGTQLSVL.

The chain joins TRBV27 to TRBJ1-1, with D maybe TRBD1 (6 bases). There are 14 residues in the CDR3. From germline, CDR1 is MNHEY and CDR2 SMNVEV (reference sequence). Deletions cut 8 bases from V and 1 base from J, with 14 bases between. This CDR3 is CASFQDSRNTEAFF. The CDR3 nucleotides read TGTGCCAGCTTCCAGGACAGTAGGAACACTGAAGCTTTCTTT.

This sequence joins TRBV11-2 and TRBJ2-1, with 8 bases fitting TRBD2. Germline V gene lookup returns CDR1 SGHAT and CDR2 FQNNGV. The CDR3 has 16 residues. After removal of 1 base from V and 6 bases from J, the junction contained 8 bases not matched to a gene. The CDR3 protein is CASSLAYGTRFNEQFF. CDR3 nucleotides: TGTGCCAGCAGCTTAGCCTACGGGACTAGGTTCAATGAGCAGTTCTTC.

The chain's CDR3 is CATSRERPALEKLFF. CDR3 DNA: TGTGCCACCAGCAGAGAACGCCCAGCCCTTGAAAAACTGTTTTTT. The gene calls are TRBV15 and TRBJ1-4; no firm D call. Germline V CDR1 and CDR2: LNHNV, YYDKDF (reference sequence). The CDR3 runs 15 residues. Trimming pared 0 bases from V and 7 bases from J, leaving 12 bases between.

The rearrangement joins TRBV7-9 to TRBJ1-4, with TRBD1 as a possible D gene (6 bases). V lost 4 bases to trimming and J lost 8 bases, with 14 bases between them. The CDR3 loop spans 14 amino acids. Germline V gene data show CDR1 as SEHNR and CDR2 as FQNEAQ (reference sequence). The CDR3 bases are TGTGCCAGCAGCTCGCCGGGACACCCCGAAAAACTGTTTTTT. Protein sequence: CASSSPGHPEKLFF.

This rearrangement joins TRBV6-1 to TRBJ2-7; 8 bases line up with TRBD2. The CDR3 extends over 17 amino acids. V dropped 1 base and J dropped 7; count of bases not matched to a gene: 15. From germline, CDR1 is MNHNS and CDR2 SASEGT. The CDR3 spells CASSEGGPGLGLMEQYF. CDR3 nucleotide sequence: TGTGCCAGCAGTGAAGGGGGGCCGGGACTAGGGCTCATGGAGCAGTACTTC.